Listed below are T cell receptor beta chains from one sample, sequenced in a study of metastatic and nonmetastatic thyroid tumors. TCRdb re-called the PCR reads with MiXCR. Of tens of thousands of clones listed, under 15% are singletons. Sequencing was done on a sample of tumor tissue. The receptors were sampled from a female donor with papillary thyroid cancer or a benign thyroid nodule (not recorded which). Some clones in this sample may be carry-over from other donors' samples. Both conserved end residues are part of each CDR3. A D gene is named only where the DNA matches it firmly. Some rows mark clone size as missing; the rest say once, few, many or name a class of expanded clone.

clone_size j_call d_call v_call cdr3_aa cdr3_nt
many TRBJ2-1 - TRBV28 CASSSGRLYNEQFF TGTGCCAGCAGTTCGGGCAGACTTTACAATGAGCAGTTCTTC
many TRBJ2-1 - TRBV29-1 CSVGWRVPSYNEQFF TGCAGCGTTGGTTGGAGGGTCCCATCCTACAATGAGCAGTTCTTC
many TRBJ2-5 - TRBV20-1 CSAPSEGGQETQYF TGCAGTGCCCCGTCAGAGGGGGGCCAAGAGACCCAGTACTTC
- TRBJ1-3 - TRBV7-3 CASSLDWGSGNTIYF TGTGCCAGCAGCTTAGATTGGGGCTCTGGAAACACCATATATTTT
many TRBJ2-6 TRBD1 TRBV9 CASSRTGPGANVLTF TGTGCCAGCAGCCGGACAGGGCCTGGGGCCAACGTCCTGACTTTC
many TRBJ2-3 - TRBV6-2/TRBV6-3 CATAEDSTDTQYF TGTGCCACCGCCGAAGATAGCACAGATACGCAGTATTTT
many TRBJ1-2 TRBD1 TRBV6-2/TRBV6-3 CASTPRQGRGYTF TGTGCCAGCACCCCCCGACAGGGTAGGGGCTACACCTTC
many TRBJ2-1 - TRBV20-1 CSALGTRSYNEQFF TGCAGTGCTCTCGGGACTCGCTCCTACAATGAGCAGTTCTTC
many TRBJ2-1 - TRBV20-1 CSANPTPPVRQFF TGCAGTGCTAACCCGACTCCCCCGGTTAGGCAGTTCTTC
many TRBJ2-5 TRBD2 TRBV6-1 CASSFRLAGGSKETQYF TGTGCCAGCAGTTTTCGACTAGCGGGAGGGAGTAAAGAGACCCAGTACTTC
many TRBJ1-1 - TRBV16 CASSHQTQQLNTEAFF TGTGCCAGCAGCCACCAAACGCAACAGCTAAACACTGAAGCTTTCTTT
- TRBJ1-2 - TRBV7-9 CAISHRDSPNYGYTF TGTGCCATCAGCCACCGTGACAGTCCTAACTATGGCTACACCTTC
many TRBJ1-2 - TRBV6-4 CASSERGKGDGYTF TGTGCCAGCAGTGAGAGGGGTAAGGGAGATGGCTACACCTTC
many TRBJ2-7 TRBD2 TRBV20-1 CSATASGRTNYEQYF TGCAGTGCAACGGCTAGCGGGCGGACAAACTACGAGCAGTACTTC
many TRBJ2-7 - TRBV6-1 CASSEVRAGTYEQYF TGTGCCAGCAGTGAAGTTCGGGCAGGGACCTACGAGCAGTACTTC
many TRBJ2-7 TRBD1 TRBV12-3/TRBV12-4 CASSTIQGNEQYF TGTGCCAGCAGCACCATACAGGGGAACGAGCAGTACTTC
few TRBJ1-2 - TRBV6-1 CASQIWFNYGYTF TGTGCCAGCCAGATATGGTTTAACTATGGCTACACCTTC
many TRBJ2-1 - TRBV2 CASPPGRFF TGTGCCAGCCCCCCCGGGCGGTTCTTC
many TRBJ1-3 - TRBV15 CATSLYREGNTIYF TGTGCCACCAGCTTGTACAGGGAGGGAAACACCATATATTTT
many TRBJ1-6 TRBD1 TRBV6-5 CASSHTGTGRIWVNSPLHF TGTGCCAGCAGTCACACCGGGACAGGGAGAATTTGGGTTAATTCACCCCTCCACTTT
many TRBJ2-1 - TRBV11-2 CASSLAQVYNEQFF TGTGCCAGCAGCTTAGCACAGGTTTACAATGAGCAGTTCTTC
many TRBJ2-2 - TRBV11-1 CASSPRTLPNTGELFF TGTGCCAGCAGCCCCCGGACACTACCGAACACCGGGGAGCTGTTTTTT
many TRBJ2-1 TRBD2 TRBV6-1 CASSENLRLAGNDEQFF TGTGCCAGCAGTGAAAATCTACGACTAGCGGGGAACGATGAGCAGTTCTTC
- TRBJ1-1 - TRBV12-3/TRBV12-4 CASSLAWDTEAFF TGTGCCAGCAGTTTAGCTTGGGACACTGAAGCTTTCTTT
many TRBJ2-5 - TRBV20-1 CSASKGSTLRGTQYF TGCAGTGCTAGTAAGGGCTCCACCTTGCGAGGGACCCAGTACTTC
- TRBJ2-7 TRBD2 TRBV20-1 CSARLGLSGAHERYF TGCAGTGCTAGACTGGGACTATCGGGAGCCCACGAGCGGTACTTC
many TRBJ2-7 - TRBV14 CASSPPILSCYEQYF TGTGCCAGCAGTCCACCAATCCTCTCCTGCTACGAGCAGTACTTC
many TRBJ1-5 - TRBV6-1 CASSATVKNQPQHF TGTGCCAGCAGTGCGACAGTAAAAAATCAGCCCCAGCATTTT
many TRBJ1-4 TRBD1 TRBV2 CATQAGQGHEKLFF TGTGCCACTCAAGCAGGACAGGGACATGAAAAACTGTTTTTT
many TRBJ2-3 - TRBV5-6 CASSLGDTQYF TGTGCCAGCAGCTTGGGGGATACGCAGTATTTT
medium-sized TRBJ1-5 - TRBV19 CASVPSGGGQPQHF TGTGCCAGTGTCCCCTCGGGGGGCGGCCAGCCCCAGCATTTT
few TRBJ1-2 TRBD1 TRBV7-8 CASGIYDRVSYGYTF TGTGCCAGCGGCATATACGACAGGGTTAGCTATGGCTACACCTTC
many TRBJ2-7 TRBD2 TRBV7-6 CASSTGTSGREQYF TGTGCCAGCAGCACCGGGACTAGCGGGAGGGAGCAGTACTTC
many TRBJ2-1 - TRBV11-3 CASSSGAPINEQFF TGTGCCAGCAGCTCCGGGGCCCCCATCAATGAGCAGTTCTTC
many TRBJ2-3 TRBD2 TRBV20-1 CSAFLQRASGRLLSTDTQYF TGCAGTGCTTTCCTCCAGCGGGCTAGCGGGAGACTACTGAGCACAGATACGCAGTATTTT
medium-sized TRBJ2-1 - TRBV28 CASIPPVDEQFF TGTGCCAGCATCCCCCCCGTCGATGAGCAGTTCTTC
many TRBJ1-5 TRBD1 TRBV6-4 CASSDGDSQPQHF TGTGCCAGCAGTGACGGGGACAGCCAGCCCCAGCATTTT
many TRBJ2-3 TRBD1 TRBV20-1 CSARDLGQGGTQYF TGCAGTGCTAGAGATCTTGGACAGGGGGGTACGCAGTATTTT
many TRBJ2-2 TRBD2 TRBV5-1 CASSTPFSTSGRVASASGELFF TGCGCCAGCAGCACACCCTTCTCGACTAGCGGGAGGGTGGCCAGCGCATCGGGGGAGCTGTTTTTT
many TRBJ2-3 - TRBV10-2 CASLSAGPSTDTQYF TGCGCCAGCCTCTCTGCAGGGCCTAGCACAGATACGCAGTATTTT
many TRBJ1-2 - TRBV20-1 CSASEGSYGYTF TGCAGTGCTAGTGAGGGGAGCTATGGCTACACCTTC